A single sample gave rise to the 7 T cell receptor beta chains below, sequenced in a study of radiation and T cells in renal cell carcinoma. Profiling relied on immunoSEQ multiplex PCR, and the TCRdb table lists in-frame clones only, not all of them. The sample includes approximately 150,000 clones, approximately 90% of them seen just once. Time point indicated: baseline pretreatment blood. Described treatment: 15 Gy SBRT to primary tumor, nephrectomy 4 weeks later. Material: blood, obtained from a patient whose treatment included radiotherapy and nephrectomy. The receptors come from a woman in her 70s with renal cell carcinoma.

The V call is TRBV5-6, the J call TRBJ2-3, with TRBD2 as a possible D gene (5 bases). Per the germline V gene, CDR1 is SGHDT and CDR2 is YYEEEE. The V end lost 1 base, the J end lost 0 bases, and 9 bases lay between the germline ends. The CDR3 consists of 15 residues. The DNA for the CDR3 is TGTGCCAGCAGCTTGCGAGGGCCCAGCACAGATACGCAGTATTTT. Translating it yields CASSLRGPSTDTQYF.

The chain links TRBV19 to TRBJ1-5, with TRBD1 matching over 7 bases. The CDR3 sequence is 15 residues long. V lost 4 bases, J lost 6 bases, and 9 bases stayed unmatched. Germline values: CDR1 LNHDA, CDR2 SQIVND (reference sequence). The CDR3 sequence: CASSKQGRGGQPQHF. The CDR3 coding sequence is TGTGCCAGTAGTAAACAGGGGCGAGGAGGTCAGCCCCAGCATTTT.

V gene TRBV11-2 combines with J gene TRBJ1-3, with a possible D match to TRBD1 (6 bases). V was cut by 6 bases and J by 3 bases, with 15 bases left in between. There are 15 residues in the CDR3. CDR1 is SGHAT and CDR2 is FQNNGV in the germline V gene. The DNA for the CDR3 is TGTGCCAGCAGAGAGCACAGGGTCGGTGGAAACACCATATATTTT. Translation gives CASREHRVGGNTIYF.

The chain carries TRBV21-1 and TRBJ1-1; the D call TRBD1 from the table was never checked on the DNA. TRBV21-1 is recorded as a pseudogene. There are 16 residues in the CDR3. The CDR3 protein is CASSKRPTGASTEAFF. The DNA of the CDR3 is TGTGCCAGCAGCAAGCGCCCTACAGGGGCCTCGACGGAAGCTTTCTTT.

The chain recombines TRBV6-4 with TRBJ1-4; 7 bases are a match to TRBD1. The germline gives CDR1 MRHNA, CDR2 SNTAGT. The CDR3 is 16 amino acids. The ends lost 4 bases at V and 7 bases at J; junction bases unmatched: 12. This CDR3 is CASSASPQGGGEKLFF. The CDR3 DNA sequence: TGTGCCAGCAGTGCCAGCCCCCAGGGGGGCGGTGAAAAACTGTTTTTT.

The chain uses TRBV4-3 and TRBJ2-7; 10 nucleotides align to TRBD1. Per germline, CDR1 LGHNA and CDR2 YSLEER. The CDR3 is made up of 19 amino acids. Germline trimming cut 0 bases from V and 1 base from J; bases unmatched to any gene: 12. Written as DNA, the CDR3 is TGCGCCAGCAGCCAAGAGTGGGAACCGGGACAGGGGTTTTCCTACGAGCAGTACTTC. Its protein product is CASSQEWEPGQGFSYEQYF.

This clone was counted a few times. The rearrangement uses TRBV10-3 and TRBJ1-1; D uncertain. Germline CDR1 and CDR2: ENHRY and SYGVKD. The V gene lost 4 bases and the J gene lost 1 base, with 13 bases spanning the gap. The CDR3 covers 15 residues. The CDR3 region is CAISGRRSQNTEAFF. The CDR3, as DNA: TGTGCCATCAGTGGGCGGCGGAGCCAGAACACTGAAGCTTTCTTT.